This T cell receptor beta chain was retrieved from a study of shared clonotypes between healthy human individuals. Findings and limits, study-wide: Clonotypes which were not shared had lower generation probabilities than clonotypes that all four donors shared.

To note about this clone: Its antigen remains unidentified.

Trimming removed 7 bases at V and 1 base at J, with 8 bases between. The CDR3 sequence is 13 residues long. Germline-derived CDR1 and CDR2 are MNHEY and SMNVEV (reference sequence). Produced via immunoSEQ multiplex PCR; TCRdb's table is partial and in-frame only. The sample has about 590,000 clones; nearly 97% are singletons. In the naive CD8 group, cells lacked CD45RO and were positively selected for CCR7, so terminally differentiated effector memory CD45RA+ cells were left out. The sequencing input was naive CD8+ T cells sorted from blood. This chain uses TRBV27 with TRBJ2-1; D not resolved. This receptor was obtained from a woman in her 30s in good health. The CDR3 region has the DNA TGTGCCAGCATGACTGGGTCCTACAATGAGCAGTTCTTC. Its translation: CASMTGSYNEQFF.